The clone carrying this T cell receptor (beta chain) is a singleton in its sample. These data are taken from a study of cytomegalovirus exposure and HLA in healthy donors. The V gene lost 2 bases and the J gene lost 3 bases, with 12 bases spanning the gap. The CDR3 spans 15 residues. In the PCR, 60 Vbeta and 13 Jbeta primers were used. Method: immunoSEQ multiplex PCR; TCRdb's copy keeps in-frame clones and lacks some. Here the sample spans some 120,000 clones, around 80% being singletons. The sequenced material came from PBMCs. The receptor's source is a man aged 30 to 39 in good health and CMV-seronegative. J is TRBJ2-1 and V is TRBV5-3; tentatively, D is TRBD2 (5 bases). TRBV5-3 carries the ORF label, with uncertain function. CDR3 region: CARSFGLAVYNEQFF. CDR3 coding DNA: TGTGCCAGAAGCTTCGGTCTAGCTGTCTACAATGAGCAGTTCTTC.